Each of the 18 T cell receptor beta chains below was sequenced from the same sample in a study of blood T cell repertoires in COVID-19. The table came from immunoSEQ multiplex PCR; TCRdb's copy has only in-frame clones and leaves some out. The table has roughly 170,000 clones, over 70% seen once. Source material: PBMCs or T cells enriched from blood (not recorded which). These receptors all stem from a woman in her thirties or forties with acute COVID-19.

The CDR3 sequence: CASSFSWSSYNEQFF. CDR3 DNA sequence: TGTGCCAGCAGCTTCAGCTGGAGCTCCTACAATGAGCAGTTCTTC. This sequence joins TRBV7-2 and TRBJ2-1; D remains ambiguous. The V gene's germline CDR1 is SGHTA and CDR2 FQGNSA. There are 15 residues in the CDR3. The V and J ends lost 3 bases and 0 bases respectively, with 9 bases between them.

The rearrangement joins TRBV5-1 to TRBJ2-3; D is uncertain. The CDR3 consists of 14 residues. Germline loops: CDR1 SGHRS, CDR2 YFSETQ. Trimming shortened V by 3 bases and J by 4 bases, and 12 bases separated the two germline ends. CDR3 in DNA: TGCGCCAGCAGCTCGGGTATAGATGCAGATACGCAGTATTTT. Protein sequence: CASSSGIDADTQYF.

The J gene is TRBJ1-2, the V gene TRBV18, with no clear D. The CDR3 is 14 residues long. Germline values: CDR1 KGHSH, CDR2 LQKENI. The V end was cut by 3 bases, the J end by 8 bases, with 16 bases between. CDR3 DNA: TGTGCCAGCTCACCCGGAAGCACGCTCGGGGGCTACACCTTC. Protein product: CASSPGSTLGGYTF.

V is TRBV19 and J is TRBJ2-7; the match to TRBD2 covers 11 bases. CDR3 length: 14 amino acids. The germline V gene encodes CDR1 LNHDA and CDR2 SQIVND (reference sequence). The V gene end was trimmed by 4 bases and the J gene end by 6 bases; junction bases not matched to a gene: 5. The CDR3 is CASSTGLAGREQYF. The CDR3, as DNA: TGTGCCAGTAGTACAGGACTAGCGGGCCGCGAGCAGTACTTC.

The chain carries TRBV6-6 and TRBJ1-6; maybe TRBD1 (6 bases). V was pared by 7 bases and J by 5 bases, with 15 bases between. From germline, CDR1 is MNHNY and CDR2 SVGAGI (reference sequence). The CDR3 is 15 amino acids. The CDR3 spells CASKPGGPNNSPLHF. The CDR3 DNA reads TGTGCCAGCAAACCGGGGGGCCCTAATAATTCACCCCTCCACTTT.

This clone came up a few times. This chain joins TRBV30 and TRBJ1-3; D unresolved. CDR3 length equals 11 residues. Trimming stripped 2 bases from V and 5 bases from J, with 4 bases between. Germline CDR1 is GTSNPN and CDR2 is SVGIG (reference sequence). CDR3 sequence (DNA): TGTGCCTGGAGTTTAAGAAACACCATATATTTT. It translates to CAWSLRNTIYF.

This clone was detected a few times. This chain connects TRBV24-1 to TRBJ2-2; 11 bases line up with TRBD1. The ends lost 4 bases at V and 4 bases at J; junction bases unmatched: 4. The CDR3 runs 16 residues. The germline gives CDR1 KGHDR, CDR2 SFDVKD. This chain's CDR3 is CATSDPGQGATGELFF. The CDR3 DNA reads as TGTGCCACCAGTGACCCTGGACAGGGGGCCACCGGGGAGCTGTTTTTT.

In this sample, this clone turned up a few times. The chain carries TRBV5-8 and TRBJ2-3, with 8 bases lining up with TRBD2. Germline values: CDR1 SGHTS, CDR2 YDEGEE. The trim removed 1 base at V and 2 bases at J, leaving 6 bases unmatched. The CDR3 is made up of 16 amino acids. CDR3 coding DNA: TGTGCCAGCAGCTTGTTAACGGGACTAGTCACAGATACGCAGTATTTT. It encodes CASSLLTGLVTDTQYF. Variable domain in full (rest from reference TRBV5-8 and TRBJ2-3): EAGVTQSPTHLIKTRGQQATLRCSPISGHTSVYWYQQALGLGLQFLLWYDEGEERNRGNFPPRFSGRQFPNYSSELNVNALELEDSALYLCASSLLTGLVTDTQYFGPGTRLTVL.

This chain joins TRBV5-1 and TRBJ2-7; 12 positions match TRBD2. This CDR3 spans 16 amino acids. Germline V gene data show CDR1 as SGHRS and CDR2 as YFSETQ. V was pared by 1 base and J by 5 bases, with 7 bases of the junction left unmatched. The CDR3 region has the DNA TGCGCCAGCAGCTTGCGGACTAGCGGGGTGTTGGACGAGCAGTACGTC. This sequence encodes CASSLRTSGVLDEQYV.

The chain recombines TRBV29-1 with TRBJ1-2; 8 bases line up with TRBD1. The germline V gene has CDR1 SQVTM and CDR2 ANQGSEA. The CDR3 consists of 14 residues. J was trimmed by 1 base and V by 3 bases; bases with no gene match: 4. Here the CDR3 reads CSVEDRDLNYGYTF. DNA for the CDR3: TGCAGCGTTGAGGACAGGGACCTTAACTATGGCTACACCTTC. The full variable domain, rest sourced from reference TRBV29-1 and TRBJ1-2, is SAVISQKPSRDICQRGTSLTIQCQVDSQVTMMFWYRQQPGQSLTLIATANQGSEATYESGFVIDKFPISRPNLTFSTLTVSNMSPEDSSIYLCSVEDRDLNYGYTFGSGTRLTVV.

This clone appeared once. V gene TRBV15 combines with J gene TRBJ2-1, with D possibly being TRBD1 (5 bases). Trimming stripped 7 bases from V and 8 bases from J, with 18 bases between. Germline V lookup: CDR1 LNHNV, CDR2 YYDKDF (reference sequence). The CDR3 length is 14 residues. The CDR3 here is CATMEWNVGDEQFF. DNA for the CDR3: TGTGCCACCATGGAGTGGAATGTAGGGGATGAGCAGTTCTTC.

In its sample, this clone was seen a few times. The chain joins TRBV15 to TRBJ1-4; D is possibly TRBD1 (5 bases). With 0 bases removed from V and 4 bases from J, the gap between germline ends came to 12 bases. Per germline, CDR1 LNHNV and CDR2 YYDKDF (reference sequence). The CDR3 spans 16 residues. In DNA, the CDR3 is TGTGCCACCAGCAGAGATGCCGGGGGAGGTAATGAAAAACTGTTTTTT. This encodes CATSRDAGGGNEKLFF.

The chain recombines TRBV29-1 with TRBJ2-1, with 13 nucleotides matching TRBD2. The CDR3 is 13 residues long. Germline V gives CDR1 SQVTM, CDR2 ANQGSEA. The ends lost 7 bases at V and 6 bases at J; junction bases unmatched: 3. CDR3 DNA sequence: TGCAGCGACCGACTAGCGGGAGGCAATGAGCAGTTCTTC. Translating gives CSDRLAGGNEQFF.

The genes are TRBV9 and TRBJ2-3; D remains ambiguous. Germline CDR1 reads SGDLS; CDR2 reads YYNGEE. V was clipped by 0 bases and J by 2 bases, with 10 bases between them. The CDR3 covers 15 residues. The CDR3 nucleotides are TGTGCCAGCAGCGTAGCGGGTTGGTTCACAGATACGCAGTATTTT. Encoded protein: CASSVAGWFTDTQYF.

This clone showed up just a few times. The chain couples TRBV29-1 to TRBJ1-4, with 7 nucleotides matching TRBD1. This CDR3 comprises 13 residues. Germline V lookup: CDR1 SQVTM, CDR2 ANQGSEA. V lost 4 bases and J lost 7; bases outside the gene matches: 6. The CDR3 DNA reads TGCAGCGTTGTTTTGTCAGGGGGTGAAAAACTGTTTTTT. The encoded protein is CSVVLSGGEKLFF.

The CDR3 reads CASSAGGTGELFF. CDR3 coding DNA: TGTGCCAGCAGCGCTGGAGGGACCGGGGAGCTGTTTTTT. The chain combines TRBV9 with TRBJ2-2, with D possibly being TRBD2 (6 bases). Between the trimmed V and J ends, which lost 3 bases and 5 bases, there was a span of 8 bases. Germline CDR1 is SGDLS and CDR2 is YYNGEE. The length of the CDR3 is 13 residues.

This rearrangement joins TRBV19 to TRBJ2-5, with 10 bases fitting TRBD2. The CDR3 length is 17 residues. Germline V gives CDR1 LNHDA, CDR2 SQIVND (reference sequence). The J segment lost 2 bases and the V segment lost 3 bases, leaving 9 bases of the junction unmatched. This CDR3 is CASSMRLAGGGQETQYF. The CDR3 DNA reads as TGTGCCAGTAGTATGCGATTAGCGGGAGGTGGGCAAGAGACCCAGTACTTC.

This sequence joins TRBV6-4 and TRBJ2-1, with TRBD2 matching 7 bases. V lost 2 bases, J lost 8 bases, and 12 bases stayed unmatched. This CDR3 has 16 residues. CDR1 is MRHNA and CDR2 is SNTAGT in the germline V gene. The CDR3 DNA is TGTGCCAGCAGTGACGGGGCGGGGGACTCTAGAGATGAGCAGTTCTTC. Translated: CASSDGAGDSRDEQFF.